The next 11 T cell receptor beta chains were all read from a single sample in a study of blood T cell repertoires in COVID-19. Produced via immunoSEQ multiplex PCR; TCRdb's table is partial and in-frame only. The sample records about 46,000 clones, about 86% being singletons. Sequenced: PBMCs or T cells enriched from blood (not recorded which). Receptor source: a woman aged 45-65 years who had recovered from COVID-19.

V and J are TRBV6-5 and TRBJ2-2; 7 nucleotides line up with TRBD1. Germline CDR1 and CDR2: MNHEY and SVGAGI. Trimming removed 8 bases from V and 0 bases from J; junction bases left unmatched: 6. This CDR3 is 15 amino acids long. CDR3 region: CASRPGTANTGELFF. In DNA, the CDR3 is TGTGCCAGCCGACCCGGGACAGCGAACACCGGGGAGCTGTTTTTT.

This chain joins TRBV28 and TRBJ1-6; tentatively, D is TRBD1 (6 bases). CDR1 MDHEN and CDR2 SYDVKM come from the germline V gene. The CDR3 has 14 amino acids. V was pared by 2 bases and J by 10 bases, with 12 bases between. This CDR3 reads CASSLEGVWSPLHF. The CDR3 DNA sequence: TGTGCCAGCAGTTTAGAGGGGGTCTGGTCACCCCTCCACTTT.

The rearrangement joins TRBV7-8 to TRBJ1-1; no reliable D call. The V end lost 0 bases, the J end lost 0 bases, and 8 bases lay between the germline ends. Germline lookup yields CDR1 SGHVS and CDR2 FQNEAQ. CDR3 size: 15 residues. The CDR3 coding sequence is TGTGCCAGCAGCTTAGCGCCTACCATGAACACTGAAGCTTTCTTT. Residues: CASSLAPTMNTEAFF. Drawing the rest from reference TRBV7-8 and TRBJ1-1, the complete variable domain is GAGVSQSPRYKVAKRGQDVALRCDPISGHVSLFWYQQALGQGPEFLTYFQNEAQLDKSGLPSDRFFAERPEGSVSTLKIQRTQQEDSAVYLCASSLAPTMNTEAFFGQGTRLTVV.

The rearrangement uses TRBV3-1 (or the pseudogene TRBV3-2) and TRBJ1-2; the D is unclear. The V end was cut by 0 bases, the J end by 7 bases, with 9 bases between. This CDR3 is 13 amino acids long. CDR1 and CDR2 from the germline V gene are LGHDT and YNNKEL (reference sequence). CDR3 DNA: TGTGCCAGCAGCCAAGATCGCGCGGCTGGCTACACCTTC. It encodes CASSQDRAAGYTF.

DNA of the CDR3: TGTGCCAGCAGCCAAGTAAACTACGAGCAGTACTTC. Protein sequence: CASSQVNYEQYF. The chain carries TRBV3-1 (or the pseudogene TRBV3-2) and TRBJ2-7; no clear D. The ends were cut back, 1 base at V and 3 bases at J, with 4 bases in the middle. Germline lookup yields CDR1 LGHDT and CDR2 YNNKEL (reference sequence). This CDR3 comprises 12 residues.

The chain carries TRBV28 and TRBJ1-5; D unresolved. The germline V gene has CDR1 MDHEN and CDR2 SYDVKM. This CDR3 has 14 residues. V lost 3 bases and J lost 5, with 11 bases in between. The CDR3 bases are TGTGCCAGCAGTTTGGGTAGGGAGGATCAGCCCCAGCATTTT. This encodes CASSLGREDQPQHF.

V and J are TRBV6-5 and TRBJ1-4; D is unclear. V shed 7 bases and J shed 5 bases, with 14 bases lying between them. This CDR3 has 14 amino acids. CDR1 and CDR2 from the germline V gene are MNHEY and SVGAGI. CDR3 coding DNA: TGTGCCAGCACCATGGAAGACTCAAATGAAAAACTGTTTTTT. It encodes CASTMEDSNEKLFF.

The rearrangement joins TRBV6-2 or TRBV6-3 to TRBJ2-5; perhaps TRBD2 as D (5 bases). The V gene's germline CDR1 is MNHEY and CDR2 SVGEGT. V lost 1 base and J lost 5, with 11 bases in between. This CDR3 has 14 residues. The CDR3 is CASSYYGLSETQYF. In DNA form, the CDR3 reads TGTGCCAGCAGTTACTATGGACTGTCGGAGACCCAGTACTTC.

This clone was detected only once. The genes are TRBV12-3 or TRBV12-4 and TRBJ2-1; 7 bases map to TRBD2. Trimming removed 6 bases from V and 6 bases from J; junction bases left unmatched: 5. The CDR3 is 13 residues long. The CDR3 DNA sequence: TGTGCCAGCAGGGGCACTAGCGCCAATGAGCAGTTCTTC. Amino acids: CASRGTSANEQFF.

V gene TRBV28 combines with J gene TRBJ1-2, with D possibly being TRBD1 (5 bases). This CDR3 comprises 14 residues. Trimming took 8 bases from V and 5 from J, leaving 18 bases between them. Germline CDR1 reads MDHEN; CDR2 reads SYDVKM. The CDR3 here is CASGPFVGGYGYTF. In nucleotides, the CDR3 is TGTGCCAGCGGCCCTTTTGTCGGGGGTTATGGCTACACCTTC.

This clone has just a few counts. The V gene is TRBV4-3, the J gene TRBJ1-2, with TRBD1 matching 7 bases. CDR1 is LGHNA and CDR2 is YSLEER in the germline V gene. Trimming removed 2 bases from V and 0 bases from J; junction bases left unmatched: 3. The CDR3 covers 15 residues. CDR3 nucleotide sequence: TGCGCCAGCAGCCAAAATGACAGGGCTAACTATGGCTACACCTTC. Protein: CASSQNDRANYGYTF.